A selection of T cell receptor beta chains follows, all from one sample in a study of prognosis after radiotherapy for stage I lung cancer. Using its own MiXCR run on the multiplex PCR reads, TCRdb lists one record per CDR3 protein. The data show 25,000 to 35,000 distinct CDR3 sequences, roughly 40% seen once. Sequenced material: PBMCs, taken before or after stereotactic body radiation therapy (not recorded which). The receptor source for this set is a donor over 45 with non-small cell lung cancer. Both conserved end residues are part of each CDR3. The D gene is left open where the match is weak. The size entry is marked missing in some rows and otherwise reads once, few, many or a size class.

size	V	D	J	DNA	CDR3
NA	TRBV5-1	TRBD2	TRBJ2-2	TGCGCCAGCAGCTGGGGACTAGCGGGGAACACCGTTGAGCTGTTTTTT	CASSWGLAGNTVELFF
many	TRBV7-8	TRBD2	TRBJ2-7	TGTGCCAGCAGCGGCAGGGGTAGGACTAGCGAAGGGTTTTTGGAGCAGTACTTC	CASSGRGRTSEGFLEQYF
NA	TRBV20-1	NA	TRBJ2-1	TGCAGTGCTAGAGATCTGAGGGGCAGCTGGGGGTCCTCCTTCAATGAGCAGTTCTTC	CSARDLRGSWGSSFNEQFF
medium-sized	TRBV6-2/TRBV6-3	TRBD1	TRBJ1-2	TGTGCCAGCAGTTACTTCTACCGGGACAGGGGGCAGAAGGACTATGGCTACACCTTC	CASSYFYRDRGQKDYGYTF
many	TRBV20-1	TRBD2	TRBJ2-1	TGCAGTGCTCCAATAGCGGGGGGGTTCGGTGAGCAGTTCTTC	CSAPIAGGFGEQFF
many	TRBV11-2	NA	TRBJ2-5	TGTGCCAGCAGCTTCCGGGGGGCTGGAGAGACCCAGTACTTC	CASSFRGAGETQYF
NA	TRBV10-2	TRBD1	TRBJ2-1	TGCGCCGGCAGTAATACGGGACAGGGATCCAATGAGCAGTTCTTC	CAGSNTGQGSNEQFF
NA	TRBV2	TRBD2	TRBJ2-3	TGTGCCAGCCTCCTAGCGGGGGGGGTAGATACGCAGTATTTT	CASLLAGGVDTQYF
many	TRBV19	NA	TRBJ2-1	TGTGCCAGTAGTATCGTAGGGGGTAACTACAATGAGCAGTTCTTC	CASSIVGGNYNEQFF
many	TRBV3-1	NA	TRBJ1-1	TGTGCCAGCAGTCCCCTAAGGGGGACTGAAGCTTTCTTT	CASSPLRGTEAFF
many	TRBV5-5	NA	TRBJ2-7	TGTGCCAGCAGCTTGAATCCTCCCTCCTACGAGCAGTACTTC	CASSLNPPSYEQYF
many	TRBV29-1	NA	TRBJ2-5	TGCAGCGTGAGGTCTGGGGGAGAGACCCAGTACTTC	CSVRSGGETQYF
many	TRBV7-3	NA	TRBJ2-7	TGTGCCAGCAGCTTATGGAAAGGGGGCGAGCAGTACTTC	CASSLWKGGEQYF
many	TRBV4-1	TRBD2	TRBJ2-1	TGCGCCAGCAGCCCCCAACCCCCTACTAGCGGGAGTTGGAATGAGCAGTTCTTC	CASSPQPPTSGSWNEQFF
NA	TRBV30	NA	TRBJ1-2	TGTGCCTGGAGTAGGAACTTTGGAGGCTACACCTTC	CAWSRNFGGYTF
many	TRBV5-4	TRBD1	TRBJ2-7	TGTGCCAGCAGCTTAGGGACAGGGCAATCCGAGCAGTACTTC	CASSLGTGQSEQYF
NA	TRBV25-1	TRBD1	TRBJ1-2	TGTGCCAGCATTCCAAGATCAGGGGGAAGCGTCTACACCTTC	CASIPRSGGSVYTF
many	TRBV5-1	TRBD1	TRBJ1-4	TGCGCCAGCAGCTTGACAGGGGGTAATGAAAAACTGTTTTTT	CASSLTGGNEKLFF
many	TRBV7-6	NA	TRBJ2-7	TGTGCCAGCAGCTTAGGTGCAGAGGTCTCCGAGCAGTACTTC	CASSLGAEVSEQYF
many	TRBV3-1	NA	TRBJ2-7	TGTGCCAGCAGCCAAGATGCAGGGTTGGGGGAGCAGTACTTC	CASSQDAGLGEQYF
NA	TRBV7-2	NA	TRBJ2-7	TGTGCCAGCAGAATAGGGGCCGGACCCTACGAGCAGTACTTC	CASRIGAGPYEQYF
NA	TRBV30	TRBD1	TRBJ1-6	TGTGCCTGCCCGGGACAGAATCGAATAAATAATTCACCCCTCCACTTT	CACPGQNRINNSPLHF